Listed here are 13 T cell receptor beta chains from one sample, sequenced in a study of T cell responses to AZD1222 COVID-19 vaccine. Here immunoSEQ multiplex PCR was the method, and the copy in TCRdb shows in-frame clones only, minus some. The sample yields approximately 100,000 clones, around 90% seen once. The sequenced sample was peripheral blood, obtained 28 days after the second AZD1222 dose. These receptors were taken from an adult who received the AZD1222 COVID-19 vaccine.

Of note for this clone: Within the sample, other DNA sequences also encode this same CDR3. The chain is built from TRBV27 and TRBJ2-1; perhaps D is TRBD1 or TRBD2 (6 bases each). CDR3 length equals 16 residues. CDR1 is MNHEY and CDR2 is SMNVEV in the germline V gene (reference sequence). The germline V and J ends were trimmed by 0 bases and 4 bases, with 13 bases remaining between them. The CDR3 loop reads CASSLSRGQGYNEQFF. The CDR3, as DNA: TGTGCCAGCAGTTTATCACGGGGGCAAGGATACAATGAGCAGTTCTTC.

The chain employs TRBV5-4 and TRBJ1-5, with D possibly matching TRBD1 (5 bases). The CDR3 runs 16 residues. The V end was cut by 3 bases, the J end by 0 bases, with 13 bases between. CDR1 is SGHNT, CDR2 YYREEE, per germline (reference sequence). The CDR3 DNA sequence: TGTGCCAGCAGCTGCCGACGGGACTATAGCAATCAGCCCCAGCATTTT. This sequence encodes CASSCRRDYSNQPQHF.

The CDR3 reads CASSGLAGRNSYEQYF. The CDR3 bases are TGTGCCAGCAGCGGACTAGCGGGACGAAACTCCTACGAGCAGTACTTC. The genes are TRBV27 and TRBJ2-7, with TRBD2 identical over 12 bases. The CDR3 covers 16 residues. Trimming took 6 bases from V and 0 from J; bases not matched to a gene: 6. Germline V gene data show CDR1 as MNHEY and CDR2 as SMNVEV (reference sequence).

This chain joins TRBV6-5 and TRBJ2-1, with D perhaps TRBD2 (6 bases). V shed 7 bases and J shed 6 bases, with 13 bases lying between them. The CDR3 extends over 13 amino acids. In germline, CDR1 is MNHEY, CDR2 SVGAGI. CDR3 coding DNA: TGTGCCAGCAAGAATAGCGGAGGCAATGAGCAGTTCTTC. Encoded protein: CASKNSGGNEQFF.

V usage is TRBV7-9 and J usage is TRBJ1-4, with unresolved D. V lost 0 bases and J 7 bases, leaving 6 bases between the germline ends. Looked up from germline, CDR1 is SEHNR and CDR2 is FQNEAQ (reference sequence). The CDR3 loop spans 13 amino acids. The CDR3 nucleotides read TGTGCCAGCAGCTTAGCGATGGCTGAAAAACTGTTTTTT. Encoded protein: CASSLAMAEKLFF.

This chain uses TRBV18 with TRBJ1-1; 9 nucleotides agree with TRBD1. Trimming took 5 bases from V and 0 from J; bases not matched to a gene: 4. Germline V gives CDR1 KGHSH, CDR2 LQKENI. The CDR3 is made up of 15 amino acids. CDR3 in amino acids: CASSIGQGMNTEAFF. The CDR3 bases are TGTGCCAGCTCAATCGGACAGGGGATGAACACTGAAGCTTTCTTT.

The chain joins TRBV9 to TRBJ2-1; 8 bases are a match to TRBD2. The CDR3 is 13 residues long. Germline-derived CDR1 and CDR2 are SGDLS and YYNGEE. The trim removed 2 bases at V and 6 bases at J, leaving 1 base unmatched. The CDR3 nucleotides are TGTGCCAGCAGCGTTAGCGGGACCAATGAGCAGTTCTTC. It codes for CASSVSGTNEQFF.

The V gene is TRBV11-1, the J gene TRBJ1-1; the match to TRBD1 covers 8 bases. CDR1 SGHAT and CDR2 FQDESV come from the germline V gene (reference sequence). J was trimmed by 11 bases and V by 5 bases; bases with no gene match: 7. The CDR3 runs to 12 residues. CDR3 residues: CASSLDRGEAFF. CDR3 nucleotides: TGTGCCAGCAGCCTCGACAGGGGCGAGGCTTTCTTT.

This chain joins TRBV9 and TRBJ2-1, with TRBD2 matching over 14 bases. Germline V CDR1 and CDR2: SGDLS, YYNGEE. After removal of 2 bases from V and 10 bases from J, the junction contained 5 bases not matched to a gene. CDR3 length: 15 residues. The DNA of the CDR3 is TGTGCCAGCAGCGTGGGACTAGCGGGAGTTTCCGAGCAGTTCTTC. Protein sequence: CASSVGLAGVSEQFF.

The V and J genes are TRBV27 and TRBJ2-1; D is undetermined. V was pared by 2 bases and J by 5 bases, with 13 bases between. The germline V gene encodes CDR1 MNHEY and CDR2 SMNVEV (reference sequence). There are 15 residues in the CDR3. This CDR3 reads CASSLSIQENNEQFF. The CDR3 DNA reads TGTGCCAGCAGTTTAAGCATTCAGGAGAACAATGAGCAGTTCTTC.

The chain carries TRBV29-1 and TRBJ2-7, with D unclear. V was clipped by 1 base and J by 2 bases, with 12 bases between them. CDR3 length equals 14 residues. Germline V gene sequence: CDR1 SQVTM, CDR2 ANQGSEA. DNA of the CDR3: TGCAGCGTTGAAGTAGGAACAAAACCCTACGAGCAGTACTTC. It is translated as CSVEVGTKPYEQYF.

The chain joins TRBV28 to TRBJ2-3, with 11 bases fitting TRBD2. V was pared by 3 bases and J by 5 bases, with 7 bases of the junction left unmatched. Germline V gene lookup returns CDR1 MDHEN and CDR2 SYDVKM. This CDR3 region has 16 residues. Here the CDR3 reads CASSLALAGGVDTQYF. In nucleotides, the CDR3 is TGTGCCAGCAGTTTGGCTCTAGCGGGAGGTGTAGATACGCAGTATTTT. The full variable domain, its missing parts supplied by reference TRBV28 and TRBJ2-3, is DVKVTQSSRYLVKRTGEKVFLECVQDMDHENMFWYRQDPGLGLRLIYFSYDVKMKEKGDIPEGYSVSREKKERFSLILESASTNQTSMYLCASSLALAGGVDTQYFGPGTRLTVL.

This chain links TRBV18 with TRBJ2-7; D gene uncertain. This CDR3 is 14 amino acids long. The V gene's germline CDR1 is KGHSH and CDR2 LQKENI. Trimming shortened V by 3 bases and J by 2 bases, and 11 bases separated the two germline ends. As DNA, the CDR3 is TGTGCCAGCTCACCCGCCAGTAGAGCCTACGAGCAGTACTTC. Amino acid sequence: CASSPASRAYEQYF.